This T cell receptor beta chain was obtained from a study of cytomegalovirus exposure and HLA in healthy donors (TCRdb year 2017). Background for the entire study: In an earlier analysis of under 750 of the donors, around 290 Gb of sequence data and roughly 100 million unique TCR beta sequences from roughly 190 million T cells were reported. An early release covering around 630 HLA-typed donors comprised roughly 300 gigabases of sequencing data and roughly 86 million unique TCR sequences. Among the approximately 400 genotyped donors, approximately 76% belonged to the genetic ancestry cluster associated with self-reported Caucasian donors. The study aimed to test whether cataloging public T cell receptors could reveal signatures of past pathogen exposure. The T cell repertoires of 550 to 850 subjects were profiled by immunosequencing and related to cytomegalovirus serostatus. A separate validation cohort of over 95 different subjects was used in addition to the 666-subject first cohort. To predict cytomegalovirus infection status, the study combined high-throughput TCR immunosequencing, statistical association of individual TCRs with disease status, and machine learning. A later analysis re-analyzed previously published TCR beta repertoires from about 600 donors and added high-resolution HLA genotyping to study TCR occurrence patterns. In the later analysis, no new phenotypic data were used to find candidate immune exposures; instead, reliance was placed on TCR beta sequences and their occurrence across donors. An earlier analysis of 500 to 650 of the donors applied high-throughput TCR beta sequencing to assess whether each TCR beta V gene segment acted as functional or pseudogenic. Donor age, sex, ethnicity and CMV serostatus were compiled alongside the repertoire data. A later genetic analysis used genome-wide SNP genotypes for 398 of the 666 donors, treating that subset as a discovery cohort. All discovery cohort repertoires had been generated on a single sequencing platform. Both class I and class II loci were covered by HLA typing, at four-digit resolution. The number of typed donors differed by locus: 629-630 for A, B, C, DRB1 and DQB1; 500 to 550 for DQA1; 606 for DPA1; and about 470 for DPB1. Several DR-DQ haplotypes were treated as single units for association and clustering because of strong linkage in the cohort. Among approximately 370 genotyped donors of the cohort, an average of around 220,000 unique TCR beta nucleotide sequences was sequenced per donor, of which 15% to 20% were non-productive. On the study overall, not on this receptor specifically: In vitro tests confirmed that a few of the cytomegalovirus-associated TCR beta chains recognize cytomegalovirus antigens. Most TCR sequences were seen in very few donors, while some public TCRs were found in many individuals. A cluster of highly shared sequence variants was judged likely to be a technical artifact of the sequencing pipeline. Roughly uniform sequencing depth across donors was assumed in presence/absence analyses, although this assumption may not hold. Because counts were too low, seventeen rarely observed V segments, including chromosome 9 orphons, were excluded from the earlier analysis of 587 of the donors. At a false discovery rate of 0.05, a later analysis linked about 16,000 TCR beta sequences to specific HLA alleles. In a later analysis, HLA-associated TCR beta chains showed more clonal expansion and lower generation probabilities than non-associated chains that were equally common. The cohort was sequenced for TCR beta chains only, and without alpha or paired-chain data the features that could be detected were limited. V-gene and J-gene trimming of TCR beta chains was associated with a missense DCLRE1C variant in a later genetic analysis, and the association was replicated in an independent cohort. The authors suggested that the approach could potentially be generalized to other disease states and immunological phenotypes. A later analysis found that most CMV-associated TCR beta chains appeared HLA-restricted, with HLA associations seemingly driven largely by CMV exposure. Some IMGT-functional V segments, including TRBV6-2 and TRBV6-3, could not be told apart with the 87-base-pair reads, so those segments were excluded. A total of fewer than 200 TCR beta chains were listed by the study as associated with cytomegalovirus. In an earlier analysis of fewer than 750 of the donors, most TCR beta V segments were observed in productive rearrangements about 90% or about 30% of the time, broadly matching IMGT annotations. The classifier was reported to diagnose cytomegalovirus status with high specificity and sensitivity in both the original cohort and the validation cohort. In a later analysis, several top co-occurrence clusters were reported to appear linked to parvovirus B19, influenza, CMV and Epstein-Barr virus. Immune exposure information for the cohort was limited to CMV serostatus. Assigning TCR associations to individual alleles was difficult when HLA alleles, especially DR and DQ, strongly co-occurred. A further reported finding was that TCR beta sequences accurately predicted the HLA-A and HLA-B alleles for most subjects in the first cohort. In a later genetic analysis, fewer N-insertions in productive TCRs were reported among donors in an Asian-associated ancestry cluster than the 666-donor mean. Because HLA typing was missing for some donors at each locus, association tests included only the typed subset. Linkage disequilibrium might explain the correlated functional status among segregating V segments, but an unknown experimental factor could not be ruled out. In a later analysis, TCR association rates were found to vary across HLA loci, with the most associated TCRs seen for DRB1 alleles and the fewest for HLA-C alleles.

The receptor library was made with the immunoSEQ multiplex PCR assay. A mixture of 60 forward primers for TCR Vbeta segments and 13 reverse primers for TCR Jbeta segments was used in the multiplex PCR. The CDR3 region of rearranged TCR beta genes was amplified from genomic DNA with a multiplex PCR assay. Amplified TCR beta libraries were sequenced as 87-base-pair reads on the Illumina HiSeq System. Regarding the original processing steps: A later analysis tallied around 80 million unique TCR beta chains across the 640 or so repertoires, and some 12 million of those chains were shared by two or more donors. A nearest-neighbor algorithm error-corrected the raw reads and collapsed the reads into unique sequences, merging closely related sequences to remove PCR and sequencing errors. V, D and J gene segments were assigned by aligning CDR3 sequences to IMGT reference sequences. For a sequence to be retained, a match of at least six nucleotides to both a V gene segment and a J gene segment was required. A rearrangement was called productive if the CDR3 had no stop codons and remained in frame with V and J, and every other rearrangement was called non-productive. Following IMGT convention, CDR3 was defined as the stretch from the second conserved V-encoded cysteine to the conserved J-encoded phenylalanine. In an earlier analysis of around 540 of the donors, sequences lacking an unambiguous match to a single V gene segment were excluded. In an earlier analysis of 587 of the donors, V segments were called functional above 56.7% productive rearrangements and were called segregating when the between-donor standard deviation exceeded 5%. To diagnose cytomegalovirus status from the catalog of TCR beta chain sequences, a statistical classification framework was built. V and J gene assignment, in a later analysis, came from comparing TCR nucleotide sequences with IMGT/GENE-DB human TR gene sequences. A later analysis assigned CDR3 sequences and most-parsimonious VDJ recombination scenarios with the TCRdist pipeline. A later analysis defined each TCR beta chain by its CDR3 amino acid sequence plus V-gene family, and excluded reads lacking a unique V-gene family. In a later analysis, 500 to 700 highly shared, low-generation-probability nucleotide sequences were removed to address suspected cross-contamination and a sequencing artifact. In a later analysis, a clonal expansion index was calculated for each public chain from normalized within-repertoire ranks of inferred template counts. A later analysis computed generation probabilities with a VDJ recombination model fitted to out-of-frame rearrangements, and checked the results against IGoR. In a later analysis, hypergeometric tests were used to score TCR-TCR, TCR-HLA and TCR-CMV co-occurrence, with a repertoire-size bias correction applied to TCR pairs. In a later analysis, false discovery rates were estimated by permuting HLA or CMV assignments 20 times. A later analysis grouped co-occurring TCRs with DBSCAN, adding TCRdist sequence similarity when clustering within HLA-allele-positive subsets. Repertoires with fewer than 30,000 or more than 120,000 public chains, plus five repertoires with anomalous nucleotide sharing, were excluded from co-occurrence clustering. TCRdb took over this immuneACCESS table, retaining in-frame rearrangements with V and J assigned. Such tables are incomplete; in checked studies, under half of the missing clones stem from an unresolved V gene, and the remainder is unexplained. V, J and clone size were drawn from that table, and D and trimming were deduced from the DNA. Here the sample has about 120,000 clones; 75% to 90% occur a single time. The ten largest clones capture approximately 8.8% of the sample.

Deletion took 5 bases off V and 1 base off J, with a span of 11 bases between the germline ends. From the cysteine through the phenylalanine, the CDR3 covers 14 amino acids. Of all the DNA, just the CDR3 is kept, 42 bases in frame from base 1. From the germline V gene, CDR1 is MNHEY and CDR2 is SVGAGI. This clone appeared a few times. Its antigen remains undetermined. Base qualities are not provided; no much larger clone lies one nucleotide away. The cohort was made up of hundreds of healthy bone marrow donors. At the time of sampling, every cohort member was nominally healthy, though immune exposures that went unrecorded were likely present. The donor was CMV seropositive and was included in the group of 250 to 300 seropositive cohort members. Each donor provided a peripheral blood sample, and peripheral blood mononuclear cells were used for TCR beta sequencing. The Qiagen DNeasy Blood Extraction Kit was used to extract genomic DNA from the blood cell samples.

This chain joins TRBV6-5 to TRBJ1-1; the D region possibly corresponds to TRBD1 (5 bases align). The clonotype originates from a female donor in good health and CMV-seropositive. The sequenced material came from PBMCs. Read as DNA, the sequence is TGTGCCAGCAGTCGACAGTCGGCGAACACTGAAGCTTTCTTT. This gives the protein CASSRQSANTEAFF.